This TCR beta chain appears in the sequencing data of a study of resident and recirculating memory T cells in vitiligo. About the research overall: No cells were sorted; samples were homogenized just before genomic DNA extraction.

Using immunoSEQ multiplex PCR, the repertoire was profiled, and TCRdb retains in-frame clones only, with some absent. The profile covers roughly 80,000 clones, with around 92% appearing a single time and about 4.8% taken by the ten largest. Confetti depigmentation, marking active vitiligo, was absent in these patients. Patients had received no treatment within the previous three months. Sequenced input: blood. The TCR sequence derives from a male donor with vitiligo.

DNA of the CDR3: TGTGCCAGCAGCTCCCGCTACAATGAGCAGTTCTTC. Its translation is CASSSRYNEQFF. The V gene is TRBV5-4, the J gene TRBJ2-1; D ambiguous. V was cut by 3 bases and J by 3 bases, with 4 bases left in between. There are 12 residues in the CDR3. The V gene's germline CDR1 is SGHNT and CDR2 YYREEE (reference sequence).